Listed here are 3 T cell receptor beta chains from one sample, sequenced in a study of shared clonotypes between healthy human individuals. Data came from immunoSEQ multiplex PCR; TCRdb stores just in-frame clones and leaves some out. The profile shows more than 600,000 clones, 92% of them singletons. It was CD45RO-negative cells, positively selected for CCR7, that made up naive CD8 cells, with terminally differentiated effector memory CD45RA+ cells excluded. The sequenced sample consisted of naive CD8+ T cells sorted from blood. These receptor sequences come from a man younger than 45 in good health.

The chain uses TRBV15 and TRBJ2-5; weak D call: TRBD2 (6 bases). CDR1 is LNHNV and CDR2 is YYDKDF in the germline V gene (reference sequence). The CDR3 covers 14 residues. V lost 1 base, J lost 5 bases, and 11 bases lay in between. CDR3 bases: TGTGCCACCAGCAGAGTTGGGCTAGCGGAGACCCAGTACTTC. It yields the protein CATSRVGLAETQYF.

The chain is built from TRBV7-9 and TRBJ1-5, with D hard to call. V was shortened by 5 bases and J by 10 bases, with 21 bases between the two germline ends. CDR3 size: 15 residues. CDR1 is SEHNR and CDR2 is FQNEAQ in the germline V gene (reference sequence). The CDR3 nucleotides are TGTGCCAGCAGCCCACTGGACGGATCTTACACACCCCAGCATTTT. Amino acids: CASSPLDGSYTPQHF.

The chain uses TRBV6-4 and TRBJ2-1; 9 bases match TRBD2. The CDR3 runs 16 residues. V was clipped by 0 bases and J by 10 bases; unmatched bases: 10. Per germline, CDR1 MRHNA and CDR2 SNTAGT. CDR3 DNA: TGTGCCAGCAGTGACTCGATGAGCGGGAGGTATGACGAGCAGTTCTTC. It is translated as CASSDSMSGRYDEQFF.